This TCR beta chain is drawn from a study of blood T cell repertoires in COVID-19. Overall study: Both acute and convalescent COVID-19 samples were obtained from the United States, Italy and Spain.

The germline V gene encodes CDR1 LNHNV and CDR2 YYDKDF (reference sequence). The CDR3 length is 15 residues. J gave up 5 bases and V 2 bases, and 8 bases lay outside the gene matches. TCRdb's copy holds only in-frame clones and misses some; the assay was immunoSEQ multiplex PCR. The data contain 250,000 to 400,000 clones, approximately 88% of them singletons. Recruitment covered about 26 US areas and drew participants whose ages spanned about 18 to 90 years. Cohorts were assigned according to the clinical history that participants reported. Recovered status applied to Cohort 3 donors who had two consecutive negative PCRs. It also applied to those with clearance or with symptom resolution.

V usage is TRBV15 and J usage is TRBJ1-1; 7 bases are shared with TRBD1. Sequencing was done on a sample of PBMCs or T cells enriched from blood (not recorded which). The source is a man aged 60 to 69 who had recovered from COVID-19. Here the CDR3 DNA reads TGTGCCACCAGCAGAAGCGACAGGGTTGGAACTGAAGCTTTCTTT. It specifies CATSRSDRVGTEAFF.